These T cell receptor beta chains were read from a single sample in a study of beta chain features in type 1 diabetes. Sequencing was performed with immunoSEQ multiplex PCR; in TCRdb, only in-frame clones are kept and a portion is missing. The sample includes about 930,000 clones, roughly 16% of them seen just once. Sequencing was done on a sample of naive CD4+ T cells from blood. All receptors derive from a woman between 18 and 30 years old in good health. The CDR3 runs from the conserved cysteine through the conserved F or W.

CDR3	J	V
CAASLGSGGNTEAFF	TRBJ1-1	TRBV10-3
CASSEQGNYQETQYF	TRBJ2-5	TRBV2
CASMKAGVGTGELFF	TRBJ2-2	TRBV19
CASSESPDYYGYTF	TRBJ1-2	TRBV6-1
CASSSGRLNTEAFF	TRBJ1-1	TRBV27
CASSPSGSFRTEQFF	TRBJ2-1	TRBV5-4
CASSFRGEETQYF	TRBJ2-5	TRBV7-9
CASTVGQNYGYTF	TRBJ1-2	TRBV27
CASSVAGGLDGELFF	TRBJ2-2	TRBV6-1
CASRRPLSTDTQYF	TRBJ2-3	TRBV9
CASSLRGGSWETQYF	TRBJ2-5	TRBV27